The table lists the clone carrying this T cell receptor (beta chain) with a few counts. The data are from a study of blood T cells in healthy people across ages. Study overall: Per two T cells, about one barcoded beta molecule was captured through template switching.

Donor samples were obtained from healthy Caucasian individuals from Russia, aged 6 to 90. Sample-barcoded 5' priming and a J-beta primer mix drove a second PCR of roughly 6 to 12 cycles. Researchers report that each sample yielded at least 3 million CDR3-containing paired-end reads. TCRdb used MiXCR to reprocess the 5' RACE reads, holding one entry per CDR3 protein. This table holds over 600,000 distinct CDR3 sequences, around two fifths found once. J gave up 3 bases and V 5 bases, and 12 bases lay outside the gene matches. Germline V CDR1 and CDR2: SGHAT, FQDESV (reference sequence). The CDR3 totals 17 residues.

The V and J genes are TRBV11-1 and TRBJ2-5; 10 bases are shared with TRBD2. The sample taken for sequencing was blood. This clonotype was obtained from a man older than 75 in good health. CDR3 DNA: TGTGCCAGCAGCCGGGGTTCCGGGCTAGCGGGGGAAGAGACCCAGTACTTC. As protein: CASSRGSGLAGEETQYF.